The clone carrying this TCR beta chain was detected once. Germline CDR1 is SGHNT and CDR2 is YYREEE (reference sequence). V was trimmed by 0 bases and J by 3 bases, leaving 8 bases between them. The CDR3 spans 14 residues. As handled by the study authors: Using reference gene primer amplification, nucleated cell counts were estimated. Method: immunoSEQ multiplex PCR; TCRdb's copy keeps in-frame clones and lacks some. V, J and clone size were drawn from that table, and D and trimming were deduced from the DNA. The data contain roughly 130,000 clones, almost 85% of them seen just once; the ten biggest clones take up approximately 12%. This specimen comes from a study of blood T cell repertoires in COVID-19. Study-wide context: The United States, Italy and Spain were the sources of the acute and convalescent COVID-19 samples.

Source material: peripheral blood. The genes are TRBV5-4 and TRBJ2-3; tentative D call: TRBD1 (6 bases). The TCR was taken from a woman aged 25 to 45 who had recovered from COVID-19. CDR3 sequence (DNA): TGTGCCAGCAGCTTGGGACAGGCGACAGATACGCAGTATTTT. Its translation is CASSLGQATDTQYF.